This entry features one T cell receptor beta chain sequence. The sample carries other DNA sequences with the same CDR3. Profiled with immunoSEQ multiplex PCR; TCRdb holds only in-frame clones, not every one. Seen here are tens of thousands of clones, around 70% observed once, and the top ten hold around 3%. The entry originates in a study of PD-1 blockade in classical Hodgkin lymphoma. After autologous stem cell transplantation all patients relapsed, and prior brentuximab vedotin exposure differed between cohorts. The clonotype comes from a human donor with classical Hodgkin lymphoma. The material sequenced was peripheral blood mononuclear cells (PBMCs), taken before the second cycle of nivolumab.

The CDR3 region is CASSYEAEETQYF. The CDR3 nucleotides are TGTGCCAGCAGTTACGAGGCAGAAGAGACCCAGTACTTC. The rearrangement joins TRBV6-5 to TRBJ2-5; D gene ambiguous. The CDR3 spans 13 residues. Germline-derived CDR1 and CDR2 are MNHEY and SVGAGI. Trimming stripped 2 bases from V and 3 bases from J, with 7 bases between.